This TCR beta chain was identified during a study of shared clonotypes between healthy human individuals. Study results and caveats: Estimated clonotype richness was generally higher in naive than memory subsets.

Deep level was the assay's run setting. Data came from immunoSEQ multiplex PCR; TCRdb stores just in-frame clones and leaves some out. The sample yields about 820,000 clones, around 93% seen once. The CDR3 is 12 amino acids. V lost 5 bases, J lost 5 bases, and 10 bases lay in between. Germline values: CDR1 ENHRY, CDR2 SYGVKD. Concerning this clone: Its target is not known.

Naive CD8 cells were CD45RO-negative, positively selected for CCR7, excluding terminally differentiated effector memory CD45RA+ cells. The sample was naive CD8+ T cells sorted from blood. This rearrangement joins TRBV10-3 to TRBJ2-7; the D gene is possibly TRBD1 (7 bases). The receptor's source is a man aged 25 to 45 in good health. The CDR3 protein is CAISPRGDEQYF. The CDR3 nucleotides are TGTGCCATCAGTCCCAGGGGGGACGAGCAGTACTTC.